This T cell receptor (beta chain) derives from a study of cytomegalovirus exposure and HLA in healthy donors. This CDR3 has 17 amino acids. Germline loops: CDR1 PRHDT, CDR2 FYEKMQ (reference sequence). Primers for the PCR totalled 60 Vbeta and 13 Jbeta. Generated by immunoSEQ multiplex PCR, the TCRdb table keeps only in-frame clones and is missing some. This repertoire comprises approximately 150,000 clones; its ten largest clones make up about 1.7%. Notes on this clone: A junction boundary mismatches the germline segment, possibly from a read error.

V is TRBV13 and J is TRBJ2-5; TRBD2 aligns across 12 bases. Sample: PBMCs. This sequence was found in a woman aged 50 to 65 in good health and CMV-seronegative. CDR3 in DNA: TGTGCCGGCAGCTCCCTGGGGACTAGCGGGTTCCAAGAGACCCAGTACTTC. Its protein product is CAGSSLGTSGFQETQYF.